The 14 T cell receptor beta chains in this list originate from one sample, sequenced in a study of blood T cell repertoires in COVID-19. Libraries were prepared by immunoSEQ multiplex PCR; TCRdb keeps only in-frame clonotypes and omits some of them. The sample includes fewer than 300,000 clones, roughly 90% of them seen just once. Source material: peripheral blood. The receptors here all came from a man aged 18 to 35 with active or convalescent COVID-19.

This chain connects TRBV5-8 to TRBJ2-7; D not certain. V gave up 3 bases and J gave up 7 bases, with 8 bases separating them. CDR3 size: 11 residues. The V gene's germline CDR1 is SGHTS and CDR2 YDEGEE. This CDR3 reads CASSYSGEQYF. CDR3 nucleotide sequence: TGTGCCAGCAGCTACTCCGGGGAGCAGTACTTC. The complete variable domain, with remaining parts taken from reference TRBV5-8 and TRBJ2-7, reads EAGVTQSPTHLIKTRGQQATLRCSPISGHTSVYWYQQALGLGLQFLLWYDEGEERNRGNFPPRFSGRQFPNYSSELNVNALELEDSALYLCASSYSGEQYFGPGTRLTVT.

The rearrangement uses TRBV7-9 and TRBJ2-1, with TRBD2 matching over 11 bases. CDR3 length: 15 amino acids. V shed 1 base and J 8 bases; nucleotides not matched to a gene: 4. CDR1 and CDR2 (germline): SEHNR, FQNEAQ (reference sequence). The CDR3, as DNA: TGTGCCAGCAGCTTAGAGGGACTAGCGGAGTATGAGCAGTTCTTC. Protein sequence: CASSLEGLAEYEQFF.

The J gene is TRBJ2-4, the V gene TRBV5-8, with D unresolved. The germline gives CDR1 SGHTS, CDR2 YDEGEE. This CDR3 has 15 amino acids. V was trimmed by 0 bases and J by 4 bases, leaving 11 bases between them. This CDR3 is CASSLGQATKNIQYF. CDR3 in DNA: TGTGCCAGCAGCTTGGGCCAGGCTACTAAAAACATTCAGTACTTC.

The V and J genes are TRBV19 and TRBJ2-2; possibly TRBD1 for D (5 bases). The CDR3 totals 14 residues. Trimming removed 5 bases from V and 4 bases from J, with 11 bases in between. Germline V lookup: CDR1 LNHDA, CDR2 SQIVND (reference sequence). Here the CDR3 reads CASSPRVGTGELFF. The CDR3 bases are TGTGCCAGTAGTCCCAGGGTTGGCACCGGGGAGCTGTTTTTT.

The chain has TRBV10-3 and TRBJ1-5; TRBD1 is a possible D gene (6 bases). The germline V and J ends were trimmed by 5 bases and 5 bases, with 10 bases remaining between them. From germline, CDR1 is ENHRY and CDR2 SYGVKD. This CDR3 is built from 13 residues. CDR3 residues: CAISQGTDQPQHF. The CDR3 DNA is TGTGCCATCAGTCAGGGGACCGATCAGCCCCAGCATTTT.

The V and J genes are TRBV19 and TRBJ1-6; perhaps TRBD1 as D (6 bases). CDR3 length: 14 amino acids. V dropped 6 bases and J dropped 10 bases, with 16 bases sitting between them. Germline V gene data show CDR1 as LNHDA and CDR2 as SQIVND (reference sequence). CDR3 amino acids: CASRQTGIGSPLHF. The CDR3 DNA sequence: TGTGCCAGTAGACAAACAGGGATCGGCTCACCCCTCCACTTT.

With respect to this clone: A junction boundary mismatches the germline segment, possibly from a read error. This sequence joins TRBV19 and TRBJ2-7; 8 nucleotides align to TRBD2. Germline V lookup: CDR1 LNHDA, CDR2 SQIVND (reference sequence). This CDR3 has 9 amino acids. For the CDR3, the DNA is TGTGCCAGTCCCGAGCGGGGGCCCTTC. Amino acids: CASPERGPF. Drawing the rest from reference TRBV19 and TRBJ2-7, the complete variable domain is DGGITQSPKYLFRKEGQNVTLSCEQNLNHDAMYWYRQDPGQGLRLIYYSQIVNDFQKGDIAEGYSVSREKKESFPLTVTSAQKNPTAFYLCASPERGPFGPGTRLTVT.

CDR3 in amino acids: CASSLGLGASPLHF. In DNA, the CDR3 is TGTGCCAGCAGCTTAGGCCTTGGAGCTTCACCCCTCCACTTT. The chain uses TRBV13 and TRBJ1-6; no firm D call. Trimming left V 0 bases short and J 9 bases short, with 9 bases between. Germline CDR1 and CDR2: PRHDT and FYEKMQ (reference sequence). This CDR3 region has 14 residues.

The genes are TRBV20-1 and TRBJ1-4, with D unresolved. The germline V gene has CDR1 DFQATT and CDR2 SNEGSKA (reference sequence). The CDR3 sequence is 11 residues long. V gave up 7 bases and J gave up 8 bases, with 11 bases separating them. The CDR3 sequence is CSGESGEKLFF. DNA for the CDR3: TGCAGTGGCGAGTCCGGGGAAAAACTGTTTTTT.

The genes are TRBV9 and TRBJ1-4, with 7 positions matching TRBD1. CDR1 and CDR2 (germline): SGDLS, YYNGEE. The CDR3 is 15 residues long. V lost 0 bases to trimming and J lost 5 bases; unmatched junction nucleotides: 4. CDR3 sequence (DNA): TGTGCCAGCAGCGTAGAGGGGACAGCAAATGAAAAACTGTTTTTT. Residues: CASSVEGTANEKLFF.

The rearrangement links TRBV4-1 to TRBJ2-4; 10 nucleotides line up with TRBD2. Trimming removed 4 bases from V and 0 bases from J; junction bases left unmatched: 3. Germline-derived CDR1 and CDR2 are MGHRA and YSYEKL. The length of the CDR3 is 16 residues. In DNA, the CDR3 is TGCGCCAGCAGCCCACTAGCGGGGATAGCCAAAAACATTCAGTACTTC. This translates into CASSPLAGIAKNIQYF.

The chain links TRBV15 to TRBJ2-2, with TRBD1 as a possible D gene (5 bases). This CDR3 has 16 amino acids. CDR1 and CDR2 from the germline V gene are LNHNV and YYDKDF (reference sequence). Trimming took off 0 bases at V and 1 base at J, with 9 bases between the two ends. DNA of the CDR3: TGTGCCACCAGCAGAGATAACAGGCGGAACACCGGGGAGCTGTTTTTT. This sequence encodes CATSRDNRRNTGELFF.

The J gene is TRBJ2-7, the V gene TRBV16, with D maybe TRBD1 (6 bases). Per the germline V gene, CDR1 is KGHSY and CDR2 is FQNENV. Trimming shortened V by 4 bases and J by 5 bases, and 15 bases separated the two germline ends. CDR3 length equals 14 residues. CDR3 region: CASSPWSGANEQYF. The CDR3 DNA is TGTGCCAGCAGCCCATGGTCAGGGGCGAACGAGCAGTACTTC.

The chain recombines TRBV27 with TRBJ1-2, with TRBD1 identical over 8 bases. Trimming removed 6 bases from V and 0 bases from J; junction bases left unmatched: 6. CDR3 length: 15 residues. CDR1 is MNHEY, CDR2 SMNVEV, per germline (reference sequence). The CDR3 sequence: CASRPTGGANYGYTF. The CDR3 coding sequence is TGTGCCAGCAGACCCACAGGGGGAGCTAACTATGGCTACACCTTC.